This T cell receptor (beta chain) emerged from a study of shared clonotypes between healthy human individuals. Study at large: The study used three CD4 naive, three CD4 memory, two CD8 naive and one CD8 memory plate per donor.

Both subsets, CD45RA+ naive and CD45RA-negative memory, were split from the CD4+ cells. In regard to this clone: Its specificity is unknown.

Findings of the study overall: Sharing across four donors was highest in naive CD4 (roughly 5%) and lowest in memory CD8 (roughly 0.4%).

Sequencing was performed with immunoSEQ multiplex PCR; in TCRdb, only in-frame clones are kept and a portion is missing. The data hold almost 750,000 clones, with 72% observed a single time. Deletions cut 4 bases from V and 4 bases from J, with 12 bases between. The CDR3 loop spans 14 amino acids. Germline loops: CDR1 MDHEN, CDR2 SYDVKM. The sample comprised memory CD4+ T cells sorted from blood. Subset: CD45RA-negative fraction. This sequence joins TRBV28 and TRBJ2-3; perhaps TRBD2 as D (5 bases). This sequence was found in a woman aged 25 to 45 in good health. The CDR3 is CASSSRGRPDTQYF. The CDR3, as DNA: TGTGCCAGCAGTTCTCGAGGGCGCCCAGATACGCAGTATTTT.